This T cell receptor (beta chain) was found in a study of read filtering for tumor transcriptome and immune sequencing. Overall study context: DNase treatment preceded whole-transcriptome library preparation.

This library used approximately 390 ng RNA and molecular barcoded adaptors spanning alpha/delta and beta/gamma chains. TCRdb re-called the reads with MiXCR, one entry per CDR3 protein. The sample holds more than 45,000 distinct CDR3 sequences; 9% to 15% are singletons and the top ten take 16%. The V end lost 3 bases, the J end lost 6 bases, and 6 bases lay between the germline ends. CDR3 length: 12 residues. Germline values: CDR1 LNHDA, CDR2 SQIVND (reference sequence). On this clonotype: What it binds is unknown.

General study results and limits: IR-seq and RNA-seq agreed better without single-read clonotypes.

The chain links TRBV19 to TRBJ1-5; D unresolved. Sequenced: a population of CD138-negative cells sorted from bone marrow. The TCR comes from a donor older than 35 with multiple myeloma. The DNA for the CDR3 is TGTGCCAGTAGTATGTCTGGTCAGCCCCAGCATTTT. This encodes CASSMSGQPQHF.